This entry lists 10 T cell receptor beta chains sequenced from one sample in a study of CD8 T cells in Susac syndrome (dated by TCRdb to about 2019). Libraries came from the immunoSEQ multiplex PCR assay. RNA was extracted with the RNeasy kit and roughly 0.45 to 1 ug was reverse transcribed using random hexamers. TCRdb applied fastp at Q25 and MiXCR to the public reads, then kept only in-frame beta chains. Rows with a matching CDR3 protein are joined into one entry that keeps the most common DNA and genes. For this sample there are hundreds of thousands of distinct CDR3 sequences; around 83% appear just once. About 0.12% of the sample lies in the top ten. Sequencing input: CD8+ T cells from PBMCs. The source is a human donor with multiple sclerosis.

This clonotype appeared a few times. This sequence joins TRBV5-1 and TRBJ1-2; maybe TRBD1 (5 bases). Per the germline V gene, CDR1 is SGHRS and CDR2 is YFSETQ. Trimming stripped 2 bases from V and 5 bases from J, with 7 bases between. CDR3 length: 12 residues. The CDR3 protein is CASSLPGYGYTF. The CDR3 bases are TGCGCCAGCAGCTTACCAGGGTATGGCTACACCTTC.

The CDR3 DNA reads as TGCAGCGTTGAAAGCAACTACGAGCAGTACTTC. Translation: CSVESNYEQYF. The chain joins TRBV29-1 to TRBJ2-7, with unresolved D. CDR3 size: 11 residues. With 2 bases removed from V and 3 bases from J, the gap between germline ends came to 5 bases. CDR1 and CDR2 (germline): SQVTM, ANQGSEA.

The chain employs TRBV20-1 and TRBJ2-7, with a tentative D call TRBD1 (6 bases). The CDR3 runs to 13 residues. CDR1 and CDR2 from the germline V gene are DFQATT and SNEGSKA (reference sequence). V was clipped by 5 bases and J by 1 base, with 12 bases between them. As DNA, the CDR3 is TGCAGTGCTTGGACAGACACTTCCTACGAGCAGTACTTC. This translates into CSAWTDTSYEQYF.

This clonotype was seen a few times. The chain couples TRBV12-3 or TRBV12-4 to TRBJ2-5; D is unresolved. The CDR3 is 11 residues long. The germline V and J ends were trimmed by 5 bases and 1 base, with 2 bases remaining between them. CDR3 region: CASSTQETQYF. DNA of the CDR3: TGTGCCAGCAGTACCCAAGAGACCCAGTACTTC.

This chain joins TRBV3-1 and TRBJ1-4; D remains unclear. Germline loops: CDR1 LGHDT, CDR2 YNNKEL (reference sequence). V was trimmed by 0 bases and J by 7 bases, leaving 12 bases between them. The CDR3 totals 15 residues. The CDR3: CASSQEGQDGEKLFF. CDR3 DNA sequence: TGTGCCAGCAGCCAAGAAGGCCAGGATGGTGAAAAACTGTTTTTT.

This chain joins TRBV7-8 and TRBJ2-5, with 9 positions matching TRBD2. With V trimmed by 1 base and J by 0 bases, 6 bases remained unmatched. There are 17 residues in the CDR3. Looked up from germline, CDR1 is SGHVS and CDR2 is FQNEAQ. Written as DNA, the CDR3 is TGTGCCAGCAGCTTAGATAGGGCGGGGGGGAACCAAGAGACCCAGTACTTC. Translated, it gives CASSLDRAGGNQETQYF.

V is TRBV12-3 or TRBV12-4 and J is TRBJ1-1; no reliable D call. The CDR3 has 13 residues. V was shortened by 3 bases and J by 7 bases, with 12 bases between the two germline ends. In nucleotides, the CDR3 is TGTGCCAGCAGTTTCAATCAGATCGGTGAAGCTTTCTTT. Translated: CASSFNQIGEAFF.

The DNA for the CDR3 is TGTGCCAGCAGCTTCGGGGGAGGCGGGGAGCTGTTTTTT. This translates into CASSFGGGGELFF. The V gene is TRBV27, the J gene TRBJ2-2, with D perhaps TRBD2 (6 bases). Germline assignment: CDR1 MNHEY and CDR2 SMNVEV (reference sequence). Trimming left V 6 bases short and J 7 bases short, with 12 bases between. The CDR3 loop spans 13 amino acids.

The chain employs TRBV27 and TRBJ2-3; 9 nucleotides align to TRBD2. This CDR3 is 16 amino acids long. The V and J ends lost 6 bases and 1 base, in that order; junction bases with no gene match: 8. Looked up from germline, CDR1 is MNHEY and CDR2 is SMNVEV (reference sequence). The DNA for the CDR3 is TGTGCCAGCAGCCTTCTGGCTAGCGGGGGCACAGATACGCAGTATTTT. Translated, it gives CASSLLASGGTDTQYF.

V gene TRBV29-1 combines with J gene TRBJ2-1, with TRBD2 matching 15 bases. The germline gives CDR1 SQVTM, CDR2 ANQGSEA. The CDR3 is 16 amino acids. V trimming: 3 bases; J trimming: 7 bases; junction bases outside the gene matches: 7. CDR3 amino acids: CSVDHVGTSGRNEQFF. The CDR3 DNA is TGCAGCGTTGACCACGTTGGGACTAGCGGGAGGAATGAGCAGTTCTTC.